These 25 T cell receptor beta chains originate from one sample sequenced in a study of CD8+CD57+ T cells in acquired aplastic anemia. The study profiled TCR beta VDJ and CDR3 using genomic DNA as template. TCRdb passed the reads through MiXCR, listing each CDR3 protein once. The data contain 150,000 to 200,000 distinct CDR3 sequences, around 60% of them singletons. The specimen was sorted CD4+, CD8+, or CD8+CD57+ T cells (not recorded which) from PBMCs. These receptors came from a human donor in good health.

Written as DNA, the CDR3 is TGCAGTGCTAGTGGGAAGCGGGAGCCCTACGAGCAGTACTTC. Its translation: CSASGKREPYEQYF. The rearrangement joins TRBV20-1 to TRBJ2-7, with 8 bases identical to TRBD2. Germline lookup yields CDR1 DFQATT and CDR2 SNEGSKA (reference sequence). This CDR3 contains 14 residues. Trimming at V came to 3 bases and at J to 2 bases, leaving 6 bases not matched to a gene.

This clonotype has more than one count but fewer than ten. J is TRBJ2-3 and V is TRBV20-1; TRBD2 matches at 8 bases. The CDR3 is 14 amino acids. Germline lookup yields CDR1 DFQATT and CDR2 SNEGSKA (reference sequence). Trimming at V came to 5 bases and at J to 4 bases, leaving 8 bases not matched to a gene. The DNA for the CDR3 is TGCAGTGCTGCTAAGGGGCGGGGGGCAGATACGCAGTATTTT. This translates into CSAAKGRGADTQYF.

As concerns this clonotype: One end of the junction is discordant with germline, which a read error may explain. J is TRBJ1-6 and V is TRBV2; D ambiguous. The germline CDR1 and CDR2 sequences are SNHLY and FYNNEI. This CDR3 is 14 amino acids long. In DNA form, the CDR3 reads TGTGCCAGCAGCGAAGGACTGACAAATTCACCCCTCCACTTT. Translation: CASSEGLTNSPLHF.

This clonotype was counted ten times or more. V gene TRBV10-3 combines with J gene TRBJ1-5, with D hard to call. Trimming took off 3 bases at V and 4 bases at J, with 4 bases between the two ends. The CDR3 sequence is 12 residues long. Per the germline V gene, CDR1 is ENHRY and CDR2 is SYGVKD. For the CDR3, the DNA is TGTGCCATCAGTGACACGAATCAGCCCCAGCATTTT. It specifies CAISDTNQPQHF.

The chain joins TRBV10-3 to TRBJ2-7; 12 bases agree with TRBD2. Germline CDR1 ENHRY, CDR2 SYGVKD. The CDR3 covers 15 residues. J gave up 4 bases and V 4 bases, and 5 bases lay outside the gene matches. The CDR3 sequence is CAISAGGLAGYEQYF. The CDR3 DNA sequence: TGTGCCATCAGTGCTGGGGGACTAGCGGGTTACGAGCAGTACTTC.

In this sample, this clonotype turned up a few times. A read error may explain this, as a much larger clone is one base away. The rearrangement joins TRBV5-6 to TRBJ1-3; no reliable D call. V shed 0 bases and J shed 9 bases, with 16 bases lying between them. CDR1 is SGHDT and CDR2 is YYEEEE in the germline V gene. The CDR3 spans 15 residues. The CDR3 is CASSLDRSPRITIYF. The CDR3 nucleotides are TGTGCCAGCAGCTTGGATCGGTCCCCACGAATCACCATATATTTT. Full variable domain (rest looked up from reference TRBV5-6 and TRBJ1-3): DAGVTQSPTHLIKTRGQQVTLRCSPKSGHDTVSWYQQALGQGPQFIFQYYEEEERQRGNFPDRFSGHQFPNYSSELNVNALLLGDSALYLCASSLDRSPRITIYFGEGSWLTVV.

The chain is built from TRBV29-1 and TRBJ1-2; 11 bases match TRBD1. CDR3 length: 13 amino acids. Germline CDR1 reads SQVTM; CDR2 reads ANQGSEA. Trimming at V came to 8 bases and at J to 3 bases, leaving 5 bases not matched to a gene. In DNA form, the CDR3 reads TGCAGCTCCGGGACAGGGGGGCACTATGGCTACACCTTC. This sequence encodes CSSGTGGHYGYTF.

The chain uses TRBV19 and TRBJ2-5; the D gene is possibly TRBD1 (6 bases). In germline, CDR1 is LNHDA, CDR2 SQIVND (reference sequence). Trimming took off 9 bases at V and 5 bases at J, with 19 bases between the two ends. The CDR3 sequence is 14 residues long. CDR3 amino acids: CASRAGQYKETQYF. The CDR3 DNA sequence: TGTGCCAGCAGGGCCGGACAGTATAAGGAGACCCAGTACTTC. The entire variable domain, with the rest obtained from reference TRBV19 and TRBJ2-5, is as follows: DGGITQSPKYLFRKEGQNVTLSCEQNLNHDAMYWYRQDPGQGLRLIYYSQIVNDFQKGDIAEGYSVSREKKESFPLTVTSAQKNPTAFYLCASRAGQYKETQYFGPGTRLLVL.

This chain joins TRBV24-1 and TRBJ1-1; 7 nucleotides agree with TRBD1. V was pared by 3 bases and J by 1 base, with 4 bases of the junction left unmatched. Germline CDR1 and CDR2: KGHDR and SFDVKD. The CDR3 consists of 15 residues. In nucleotides, the CDR3 is TGTGCCACCAGTGATCCCGGACAGGCGAACACTGAAGCTTTCTTT. It codes for CATSDPGQANTEAFF.

This rearrangement joins TRBV13 to TRBJ2-7; no firm D call. V was shortened by 5 bases and J by 3 bases, with 8 bases between the two germline ends. Germline V gene sequence: CDR1 PRHDT, CDR2 FYEKMQ (reference sequence). The CDR3 is 12 residues long. For the CDR3, the DNA is TGTGCCAGCAGCGAGCAGAGCTACGAGCAGTACTTC. It translates to CASSEQSYEQYF.

Regarding this clonotype: At one boundary the junction diverges from the germline segment, which might be a read error. This rearrangement joins TRBV7-6 to TRBJ2-5, with TRBD2 matching 8 bases. The CDR3 totals 15 residues. Germline lookup yields CDR1 SGHVS and CDR2 FNYEAQ. DNA for the CDR3: TGTGCCAGCGGCTTAACTAGCGGAGAACAAGAGGCCCAGTACTTC. Residues: CASGLTSGEQEAQYF.

The chain uses TRBV7-9 and TRBJ1-2; D gene uncertain. Germline assignment: CDR1 SEHNR and CDR2 FQNEAQ (reference sequence). V was trimmed by 0 bases and J by 0 bases, leaving 11 bases between them. This CDR3 spans 16 amino acids. The CDR3 nucleotides read TGTGCCAGCAGCTTAGCGAAGAGGAAGTCTAACTATGGCTACACCTTC. It translates to CASSLAKRKSNYGYTF.

Only one count was recorded for this clonotype. The chain is built from TRBV6-4 and TRBJ1-6, with 7 bases fitting TRBD1. The germline CDR1 and CDR2 sequences are MRHNA and SNTAGT. The CDR3 runs 15 residues. The J segment lost 8 bases and the V segment lost 3 bases, leaving 7 bases of the junction unmatched. This chain's CDR3 is CASSEDGTDDSPLHF. CDR3 bases: TGTGCCAGCAGTGAAGATGGGACAGATGATTCACCCCTCCACTTT.

The chain couples TRBV7-9 to TRBJ2-1; D remains unclear. The CDR3 sequence is 12 residues long. V dropped 5 bases and J dropped 7 bases, with 9 bases sitting between them. CDR1 is SEHNR, CDR2 FQNEAQ, per germline (reference sequence). The CDR3 region has the DNA TGTGCCAGCAGCACTCACCGAAATGAGCAGTTCTTC. This encodes CASSTHRNEQFF.

The gene calls are TRBV29-1 and TRBJ1-3; tentatively, D is TRBD1 (5 bases). Germline CDR1 and CDR2: SQVTM and ANQGSEA. The CDR3 consists of 13 residues. Trimming removed 2 bases from V and 2 bases from J, with 7 bases in between. In DNA, the CDR3 is TGCAGCGTTGAACAGGGAGCTGGAAACACCATATATTTT. Translated, it gives CSVEQGAGNTIYF.

This clonotype has at least ten counts. V is TRBV29-1 and J is TRBJ2-1; 12 bases are a match to TRBD2. V dropped 3 bases and J dropped 13; count of bases not matched to a gene: 13. From germline, CDR1 is SQVTM and CDR2 ANQGSEA. The CDR3 is 15 residues long. Written as DNA, the CDR3 is TGCAGCGTTGAGGGGATAAGGCTAGCGGGAGGGGGTCAGTTCTTC. Its translation is CSVEGIRLAGGGQFF.

About this clonotype: Since a much larger clone is just one base distant, this may be a read error. The chain employs TRBV9 and TRBJ2-1; tentatively, D is TRBD1 or TRBD2 (5 bases each). Germline V CDR1 and CDR2: SGDLS, YYNGEE. V was shortened by 4 bases and J by 4 bases, with 18 bases between the two germline ends. CDR3 size: 16 residues. The CDR3 loop reads CASSPGGGTYYNEQFF. In DNA, the CDR3 is TGTGCCAGCAGCCCAGGCGGTGGGACGTATTACAATGAGCAGTTCTTC. The full variable domain, in which reference TRBV9 and TRBJ2-1 provide the parts outside the CDR3, is DSGVTQTPKHLITATGQRVTLRCSPRSGDLSVYWYQQSLDQGLQFLIQYYNGEERAKGNILERFSAQQFPDLHSELNLSSLELGDSALYFCASSPGGGTYYNEQFFGPGTRLTVL.

V usage is TRBV7-2 and J usage is TRBJ2-3; no firm D call. The CDR3 covers 14 residues. Trimming took 2 bases from V and 0 from J, leaving 6 bases between them. The germline V gene encodes CDR1 SGHTA and CDR2 FQGNSA. The CDR3 region has the DNA TGTGCCAGCAGCTTACTACAGAGCACAGATACGCAGTATTTT. Its translation: CASSLLQSTDTQYF.

V gene TRBV20-1 combines with J gene TRBJ2-7, with D tentatively TRBD2 (6 bases). The germline V and J ends were trimmed by 0 bases and 4 bases, with 10 bases remaining between them. The germline gives CDR1 DFQATT, CDR2 SNEGSKA (reference sequence). CDR3 length: 13 residues. The DNA of the CDR3 is TGCAGTGCTAGAGACCCCGGGACTTACGAGCAGTACTTC. It is translated as CSARDPGTYEQYF.

This clonotype appeared many times. The rearrangement links TRBV6-6 to TRBJ2-1, with a possible D match to TRBD2 (6 bases). Trimming stripped 8 bases from V and 3 bases from J, with 11 bases between. The length of the CDR3 is 13 residues. The germline V gene encodes CDR1 MNHNY and CDR2 SVGAGI (reference sequence). The CDR3 region has the DNA TGTGCCAGCGATAGCGGTATCTACAATGAGCAGTTCTTC. Its translation is CASDSGIYNEQFF.

The rearrangement joins TRBV7-2 to TRBJ2-3; D is unclear. The CDR3 is 13 residues long. Trimming took off 4 bases at V and 4 bases at J, with 9 bases between the two ends. CDR1 is SGHTA, CDR2 FQGNSA, per germline. The CDR3, as DNA: TGTGCCAGCAGCTCCTCAGCCCCAGATACGCAGTATTTT. Its protein is CASSSSAPDTQYF.

This clonotype was seen a single time. The chain carries TRBV2 and TRBJ1-2, with 7 nucleotides matching TRBD1. CDR1 and CDR2 from the germline V gene are SNHLY and FYNNEI. This CDR3 comprises 13 residues. Unmatched junction bases numbered 5, after V lost 6 bases and J lost 4 bases. DNA of the CDR3: TGTGCCAGCAGGGGGGACAGCGGCTATGGCTACACCTTC. It codes for CASRGDSGYGYTF.

This chain connects TRBV9 to TRBJ2-2, with D hard to call. Per germline, CDR1 SGDLS and CDR2 YYNGEE. V shed 2 bases and J shed 6 bases, with 8 bases lying between them. CDR3 length: 13 residues. CDR3 sequence: CASSVVLAGELFF. The DNA of the CDR3 is TGTGCCAGCAGCGTTGTCCTAGCCGGGGAGCTGTTTTTT.

For the CDR3, the DNA is TGTGCCTGCTCGTTGGGGGGCTCGGAGACCCAGTACTTC. It specifies CACSLGGSETQYF. The chain couples TRBV10-3 to TRBJ2-5; D assignment may be TRBD1 or TRBD2 (6 bases each). Germline loops: CDR1 ENHRY, CDR2 SYGVKD. This CDR3 spans 13 amino acids. V was pared by 11 bases and J by 5 bases, with 18 bases between.

This sequence joins TRBV15 and TRBJ2-7, with 10 bases identical to TRBD2. This CDR3 is 17 amino acids long. Germline V gene sequence: CDR1 LNHNV, CDR2 YYDKDF (reference sequence). Trimming removed 3 bases from V and 4 bases from J; junction bases left unmatched: 12. CDR3 in amino acids: CATSRFLSGRASYEQYF. The DNA for the CDR3 is TGTGCCACCAGCAGGTTCCTCAGCGGGAGGGCCTCTTACGAGCAGTACTTC.